This T cell receptor (beta chain) was retrieved from a study of tumor-infiltrating lymphocytes in oesophageal squamous cell carcinoma. V lost 4 bases, J lost 15 bases, and 9 bases stayed unmatched. The CDR3 loop spans 12 amino acids. Germline loops: CDR1 MNHNS, CDR2 SASEGT. One entry per CDR3 protein results from TCRdb running MiXCR on the PCR reads. Of fewer than 20,000 distinct CDR3 sequences listed, roughly two fifths were seen once; the top ten hold approximately 13%. The J gene is TRBJ2-4, the V gene TRBV6-1; 7 bases align to TRBD1. The sample comprised normal esophageal tissue next to the tumor. This clonotype was sampled from a male donor with esophageal squamous cell carcinoma. In DNA form, the CDR3 reads TGTGCCAGCAGTGGACAGGGACGGTATTCGTACTTC. As protein: CASSGQGRYSYF.